Described below is a single T cell receptor beta chain sequence and its context. The target antigen is unknown. With a much larger clone just one base away, this may be a read error. The length of the CDR3 is 12 residues. TCRdb re-called the PCR reads with MiXCR, one entry per CDR3 protein. The sample includes 85,000 to 130,000 distinct CDR3 sequences, around 33% of them seen just once. This sample was taken from a study of molecular identifiers for immune sequencing clone quantification. Study-wide results and limits: Whereas clones above 20 RNA copies held under 1% of naive-cell molecules, they held over 98% of effector molecules.

Naive CD8 library inputs spanned roughly 17,000 to 1,000,000 sorted cells and 10%, 30% or 50% RNA. Sorting captured naive CD8 T cells as CD8+CD4-CCR7+CD45RA+. The sequenced sample consisted of naive CD8+ T cells from blood, with Jurkat cell RNA spiked in. Subset in this sample: FACS-sorted CD8+CD4-CCR7+CD45RA+ naive T cells. The V gene is TRBV12-3 or TRBV12-4, the J gene TRBJ2-3; weak D call: TRBD1 (5 bases). The receptor's source is a human donor in good health. Some libraries in this study had Jurkat cell RNA spiked in. The CDR3 DNA is TGTGCCAGCAGTTTTGGCAAGGGGCATTTGCACTTT. Translation gives CASSFGKGHLHF.